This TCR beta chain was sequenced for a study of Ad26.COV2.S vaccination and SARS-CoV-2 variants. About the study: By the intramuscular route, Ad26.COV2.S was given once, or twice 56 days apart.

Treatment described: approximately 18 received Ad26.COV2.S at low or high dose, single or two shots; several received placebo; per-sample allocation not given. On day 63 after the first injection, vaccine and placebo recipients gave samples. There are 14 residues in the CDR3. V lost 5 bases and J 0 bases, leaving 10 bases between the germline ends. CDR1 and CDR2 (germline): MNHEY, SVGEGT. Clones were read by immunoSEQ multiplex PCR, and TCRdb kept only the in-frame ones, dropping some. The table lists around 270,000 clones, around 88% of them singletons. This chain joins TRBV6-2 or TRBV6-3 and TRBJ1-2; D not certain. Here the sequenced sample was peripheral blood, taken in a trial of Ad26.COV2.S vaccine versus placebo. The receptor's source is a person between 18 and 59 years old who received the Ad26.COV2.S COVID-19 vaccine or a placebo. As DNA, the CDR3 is TGTGCCAGCAGTAAGATTTCAGCTAACTATGGCTACACCTTC. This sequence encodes CASSKISANYGYTF.